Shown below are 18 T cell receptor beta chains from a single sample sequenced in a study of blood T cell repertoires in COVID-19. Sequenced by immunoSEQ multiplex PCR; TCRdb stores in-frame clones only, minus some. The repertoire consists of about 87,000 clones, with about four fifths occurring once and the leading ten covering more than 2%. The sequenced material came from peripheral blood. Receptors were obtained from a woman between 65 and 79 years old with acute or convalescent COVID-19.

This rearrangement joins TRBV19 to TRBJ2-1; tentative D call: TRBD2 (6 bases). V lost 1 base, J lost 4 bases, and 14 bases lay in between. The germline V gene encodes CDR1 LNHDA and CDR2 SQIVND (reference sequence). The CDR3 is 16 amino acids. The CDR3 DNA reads TGTGCCAGTAGTATAGGTGGATCTGGGGGGTACAATGAGCAGTTCTTC. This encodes CASSIGGSGGYNEQFF.

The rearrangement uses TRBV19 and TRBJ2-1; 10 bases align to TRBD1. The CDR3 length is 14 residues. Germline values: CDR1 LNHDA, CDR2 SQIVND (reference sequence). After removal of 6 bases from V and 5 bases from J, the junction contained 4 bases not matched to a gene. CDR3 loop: CASRAGTGDNEQFF. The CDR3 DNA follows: TGTGCCAGTAGAGCCGGGACAGGGGACAATGAGCAGTTCTTC.

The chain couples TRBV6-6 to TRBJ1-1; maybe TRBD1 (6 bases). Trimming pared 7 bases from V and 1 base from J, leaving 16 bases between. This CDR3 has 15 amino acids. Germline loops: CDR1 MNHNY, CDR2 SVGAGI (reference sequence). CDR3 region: CASIRRQAANTEAFF. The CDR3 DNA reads TGTGCCAGCATCCGGAGACAGGCCGCGAACACTGAAGCTTTCTTT.

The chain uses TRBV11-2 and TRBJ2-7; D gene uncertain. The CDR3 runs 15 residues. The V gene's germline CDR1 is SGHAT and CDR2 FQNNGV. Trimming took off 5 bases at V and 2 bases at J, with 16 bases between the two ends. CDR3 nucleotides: TGTGCCAGCAGCCAAGAGTCGCTTGGGCCCTACGAGCAGTACTTC. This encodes CASSQESLGPYEQYF.

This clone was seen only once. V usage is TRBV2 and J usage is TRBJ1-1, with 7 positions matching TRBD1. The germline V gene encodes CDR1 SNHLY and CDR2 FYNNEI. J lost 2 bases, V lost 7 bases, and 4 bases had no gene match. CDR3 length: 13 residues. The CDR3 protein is CASMGQPNTEAFF. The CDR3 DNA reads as TGTGCCAGCATGGGACAGCCCAACACTGAAGCTTTCTTT.

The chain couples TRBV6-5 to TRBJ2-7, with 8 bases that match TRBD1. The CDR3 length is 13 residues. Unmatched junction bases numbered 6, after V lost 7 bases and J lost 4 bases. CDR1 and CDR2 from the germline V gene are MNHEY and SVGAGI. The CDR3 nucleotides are TGTGCCAGCACCGGACAGGGAGGTTACGAGCAGTACTTC. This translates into CASTGQGGYEQYF.

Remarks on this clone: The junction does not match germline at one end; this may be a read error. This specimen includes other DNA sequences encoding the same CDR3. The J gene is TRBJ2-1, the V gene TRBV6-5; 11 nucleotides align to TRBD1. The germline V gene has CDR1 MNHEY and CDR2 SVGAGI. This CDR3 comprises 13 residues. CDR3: CASTGQGVHEQFF. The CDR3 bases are TGCGCCAGCACGGGACAGGGGGTCCATGAGCAGTTCTTC.

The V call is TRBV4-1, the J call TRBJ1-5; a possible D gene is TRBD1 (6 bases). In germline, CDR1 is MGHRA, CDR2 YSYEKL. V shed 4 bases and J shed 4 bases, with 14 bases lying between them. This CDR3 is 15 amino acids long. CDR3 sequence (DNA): TGCGCCAGCAGCCCACGGGCAGGGGATAATCAGCCCCAGCATTTT. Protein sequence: CASSPRAGDNQPQHF.

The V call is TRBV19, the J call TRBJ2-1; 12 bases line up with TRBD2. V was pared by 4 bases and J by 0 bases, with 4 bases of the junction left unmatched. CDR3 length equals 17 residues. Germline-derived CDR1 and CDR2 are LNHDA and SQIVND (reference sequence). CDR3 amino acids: CASSTSGGGTSYNEQFF. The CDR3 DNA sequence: TGTGCCAGTAGTACTAGCGGGGGGGGGACCTCCTACAATGAGCAGTTCTTC.

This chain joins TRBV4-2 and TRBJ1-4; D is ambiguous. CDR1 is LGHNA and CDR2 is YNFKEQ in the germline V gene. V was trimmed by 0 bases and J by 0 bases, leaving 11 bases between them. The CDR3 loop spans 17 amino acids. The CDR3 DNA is TGTGCCAGCAGCCAAGAGATCGGTTCAACAACTAATGAAAAACTGTTTTTT. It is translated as CASSQEIGSTTNEKLFF.

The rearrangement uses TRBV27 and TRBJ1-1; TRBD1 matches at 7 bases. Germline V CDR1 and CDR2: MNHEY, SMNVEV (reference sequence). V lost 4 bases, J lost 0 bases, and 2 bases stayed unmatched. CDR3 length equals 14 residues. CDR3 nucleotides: TGTGCCAGCAGTTCGGACAGGATGAACACTGAAGCTTTCTTT. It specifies CASSSDRMNTEAFF.

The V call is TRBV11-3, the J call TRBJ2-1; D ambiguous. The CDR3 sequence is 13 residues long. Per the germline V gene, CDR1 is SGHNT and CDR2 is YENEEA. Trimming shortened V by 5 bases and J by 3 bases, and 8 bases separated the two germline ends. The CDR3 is CASSRLDYNEQFF. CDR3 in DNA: TGTGCCAGCAGCAGACTCGACTACAATGAGCAGTTCTTC.

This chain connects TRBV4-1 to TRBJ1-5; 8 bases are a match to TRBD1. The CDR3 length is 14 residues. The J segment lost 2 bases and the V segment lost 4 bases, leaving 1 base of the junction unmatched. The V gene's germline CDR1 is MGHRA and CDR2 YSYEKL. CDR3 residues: CASSPTGGNQPQHF. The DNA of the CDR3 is TGCGCCAGCAGCCCGACAGGGGGCAATCAGCCCCAGCATTTT.

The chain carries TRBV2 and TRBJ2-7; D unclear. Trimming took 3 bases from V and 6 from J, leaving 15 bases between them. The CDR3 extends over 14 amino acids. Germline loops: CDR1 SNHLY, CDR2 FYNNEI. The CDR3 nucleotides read TGTGCCAGCAGTGACCTGGTACAGTCCCCCGAGCAGTACTTC. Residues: CASSDLVQSPEQYF.

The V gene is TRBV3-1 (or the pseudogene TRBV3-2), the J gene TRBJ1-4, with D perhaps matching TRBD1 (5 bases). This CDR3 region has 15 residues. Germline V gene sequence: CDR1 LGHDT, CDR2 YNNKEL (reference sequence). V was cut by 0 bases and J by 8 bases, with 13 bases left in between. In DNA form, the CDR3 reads TGTGCCAGCAGCCAAGATCTGGGGGGTAAAGAAAAACTGTTTTTT. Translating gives CASSQDLGGKEKLFF.

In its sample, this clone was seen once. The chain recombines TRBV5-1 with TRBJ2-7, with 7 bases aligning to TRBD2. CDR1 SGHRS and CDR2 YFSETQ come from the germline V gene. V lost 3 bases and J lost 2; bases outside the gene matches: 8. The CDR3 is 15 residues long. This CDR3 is CASSSGGGRAYEQYF. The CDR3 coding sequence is TGCGCCAGCAGCTCGGGCGGGGGTAGGGCCTACGAGCAGTACTTC.

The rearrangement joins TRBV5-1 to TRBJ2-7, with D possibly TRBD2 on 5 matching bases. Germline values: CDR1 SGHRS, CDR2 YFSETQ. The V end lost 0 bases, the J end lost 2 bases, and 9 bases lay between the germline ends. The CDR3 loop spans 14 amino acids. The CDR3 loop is CASSLERGTYEQYF. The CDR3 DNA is TGCGCCAGCAGCTTGGAAAGAGGGACCTACGAGCAGTACTTC. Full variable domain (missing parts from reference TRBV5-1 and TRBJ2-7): KAGVTQTPRYLIKTRGQQVTLSCSPISGHRSVSWYQQTPGQGLQFLFEYFSETQRNKGNFPGRFSGRQFSNSRSEMNVSTLELGDSALYLCASSLERGTYEQYFGPGTRLTVT.

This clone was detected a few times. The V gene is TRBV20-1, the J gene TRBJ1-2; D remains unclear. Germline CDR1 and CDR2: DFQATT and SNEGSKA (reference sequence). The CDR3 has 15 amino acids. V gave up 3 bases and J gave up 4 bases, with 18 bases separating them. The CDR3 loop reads CSASSWQVSSYGYTF. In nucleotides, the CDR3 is TGCAGTGCTAGTAGCTGGCAGGTCTCAAGCTATGGCTACACCTTC.